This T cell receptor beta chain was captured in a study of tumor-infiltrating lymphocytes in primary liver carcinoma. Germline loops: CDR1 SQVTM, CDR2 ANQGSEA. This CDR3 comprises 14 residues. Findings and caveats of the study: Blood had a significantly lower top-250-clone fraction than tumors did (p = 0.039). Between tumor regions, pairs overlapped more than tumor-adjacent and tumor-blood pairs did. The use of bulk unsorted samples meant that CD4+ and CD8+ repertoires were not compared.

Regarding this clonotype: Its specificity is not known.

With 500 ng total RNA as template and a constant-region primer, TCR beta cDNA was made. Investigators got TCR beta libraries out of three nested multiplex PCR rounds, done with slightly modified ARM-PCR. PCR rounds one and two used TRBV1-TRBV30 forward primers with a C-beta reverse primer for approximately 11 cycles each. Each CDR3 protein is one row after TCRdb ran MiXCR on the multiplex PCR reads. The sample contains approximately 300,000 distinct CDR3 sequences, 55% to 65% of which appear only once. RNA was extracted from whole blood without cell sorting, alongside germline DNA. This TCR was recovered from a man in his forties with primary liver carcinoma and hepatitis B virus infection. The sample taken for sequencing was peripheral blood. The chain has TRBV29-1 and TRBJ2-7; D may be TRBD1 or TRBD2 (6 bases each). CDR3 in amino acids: CSARGDGSSYEQYF. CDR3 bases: TGCAGTGCTAGGGGGGACGGGAGCTCCTACGAGCAGTACTTC.